These T cell receptor beta chains were read from a single sample in a study of T-cell memory formation after mild COVID-19. TCRdb reprocessed the 5' RACE reads via MiXCR and lists one record per CDR3 protein. The repertoire includes roughly 550,000 distinct CDR3 sequences, around 21% of them detected once, and about an eighth sits in the top ten. Material for sequencing was PBMCs or a T cell subset sorted from them (not recorded which). The origin of the receptors is an adult woman who had mild COVID-19 (a few samples of this study predate the infection). Cell type and time point are not known. Both conserved end residues are part of each CDR3. Fields, in order: V gene, D gene, J gene, clone size, CDR3 protein, CDR3 DNA. D genes are given only for firm matches. A row's size may be missing; if present it is once, few, many or a size class.

V gene: TRBV29-1; D gene: NA; J gene: TRBJ2-5; clone size: few; CDR3 protein: CSVEVKDRETQYF; CDR3 DNA: TGCAGCGTTGAAGTGAAGGATCGGGAGACCCAGTACTTC
V gene: TRBV6-5; D gene: NA; J gene: TRBJ1-6; clone size: NA; CDR3 protein: CASSWTDGNSPLHF; CDR3 DNA: TGTGCCAGCAGTTGGACGGACGGTAATTCACCCCTCCACTTT
V gene: TRBV5-1; D gene: NA; J gene: TRBJ2-1; clone size: NA; CDR3 protein: CASSLGDLPGLEQFF; CDR3 DNA: TGCGCCAGCAGCTTAGGGGACCTGCCCGGATTAGAGCAGTTCTTC
V gene: TRBV7-9; D gene: TRBD2; J gene: TRBJ2-5; clone size: NA; CDR3 protein: CASSSQREGRVETQYF; CDR3 DNA: TGTGCCAGCAGCTCCCAGCGGGAGGGCCGTGTGGAGACCCAGTACTTC
V gene: TRBV6-1; D gene: NA; J gene: TRBJ2-7; clone size: NA; CDR3 protein: CASRTGRSPRYEQYF; CDR3 DNA: TGTGCCAGCAGGACAGGAAGGAGCCCCCGCTACGAGCAGTACTTC
V gene: TRBV2; D gene: NA; J gene: TRBJ2-7; clone size: NA; CDR3 protein: CASSVPGPKYEQYF; CDR3 DNA: TGTGCCAGCAGTGTTCCGGGACCCAAATACGAGCAGTACTTC
V gene: TRBV12-3/TRBV12-4; D gene: TRBD2; J gene: TRBJ2-7; clone size: NA; CDR3 protein: CASSLSSGNYEQYF; CDR3 DNA: TGTGCCAGCAGTTTATCTAGCGGAAACTACGAGCAGTACTTC
V gene: TRBV18; D gene: NA; J gene: TRBJ2-5; clone size: NA; CDR3 protein: CASSPPGSETQYF; CDR3 DNA: TGTGCCAGCTCACCTCCGGGGTCCGAGACCCAGTACTTC
V gene: TRBV18; D gene: TRBD1; J gene: TRBJ1-3; clone size: few; CDR3 protein: CASSPRPGQGRNTIYF; CDR3 DNA: TGTGCCAGCTCACCACGACCGGGACAGGGACGAAACACCATATATTTT
V gene: TRBV12-3/TRBV12-4; D gene: TRBD1; J gene: TRBJ1-1; clone size: NA; CDR3 protein: CASSFSLLRGGQGAEAFF; CDR3 DNA: TGTGCCAGCAGTTTCTCTCTCCTCCGAGGGGGACAGGGGGCTGAAGCTTTCTTT
V gene: TRBV5-5; D gene: NA; J gene: TRBJ1-2; clone size: NA; CDR3 protein: CASSLADLSLGYGYTF; CDR3 DNA: TGTGCCAGCAGCTTGGCGGACCTCTCCCTGGGCTATGGCTACACCTTC
V gene: TRBV29-1; D gene: TRBD1; J gene: TRBJ2-7; clone size: many; CDR3 protein: CSVIQGLSYEQYF; CDR3 DNA: TGCAGCGTGATACAGGGGCTCTCCTACGAGCAGTACTTC
V gene: TRBV11-2; D gene: TRBD1; J gene: TRBJ2-6; clone size: few; CDR3 protein: CASSSVGDRGRTGANVLTF; CDR3 DNA: TGTGCCAGCAGCTCAGTGGGGGACAGGGGAAGGACTGGGGCCAACGTCCTGACTTTC
V gene: TRBV7-8; D gene: TRBD1; J gene: TRBJ2-7; clone size: NA; CDR3 protein: CASSSKKKDRSSYEQYF; CDR3 DNA: TGTGCCAGCAGCTCGAAGAAAAAGGACAGGAGCTCCTACGAGCAGTACTTC
V gene: TRBV7-9; D gene: NA; J gene: TRBJ2-5; clone size: NA; CDR3 protein: CASSGTGREYQETQYF; CDR3 DNA: TGTGCCAGCAGCGGTACAGGGAGGGAGTACCAAGAGACCCAGTACTTC
V gene: TRBV7-6; D gene: TRBD2; J gene: TRBJ2-1; clone size: few; CDR3 protein: CASSLLPSGDSSYNEQFF; CDR3 DNA: TGTGCCAGCAGCTTACTTCCTAGCGGGGATAGCTCCTACAATGAGCAGTTCTTC
V gene: TRBV7-6; D gene: TRBD2; J gene: TRBJ2-5; clone size: few; CDR3 protein: CASSYRLAETQYF; CDR3 DNA: TGTGCCAGCAGCTACAGACTAGCCGAGACCCAGTACTTC
V gene: TRBV29-1; D gene: NA; J gene: TRBJ2-1; clone size: few; CDR3 protein: CSVERTVNEQFF; CDR3 DNA: TGCAGCGTTGAAAGGACAGTAAATGAGCAGTTCTTC
V gene: TRBV5-4; D gene: TRBD2; J gene: TRBJ2-5; clone size: few; CDR3 protein: CASSLEASGRMVTQYF; CDR3 DNA: TGTGCCAGCAGCTTGGAGGCTAGCGGGAGGATGGTGACCCAGTACTTC
V gene: TRBV27; D gene: NA; J gene: TRBJ1-1; clone size: NA; CDR3 protein: CASSFPGQPFGAFF; CDR3 DNA: TGTGCCAGCAGTTTCCCCGGACAGCCCTTTGGGGCTTTCTTT
V gene: TRBV3-1; D gene: NA; J gene: TRBJ1-5; clone size: NA; CDR3 protein: CASSPGEGQPQHF; CDR3 DNA: TGTGCCAGCAGCCCGGGTGAGGGTCAGCCCCAGCATTTT
V gene: TRBV9; D gene: NA; J gene: TRBJ2-2; clone size: many; CDR3 protein: CASSVTGTGELFF; CDR3 DNA: TGTGCCAGCAGCGTGACTGGAACCGGGGAGCTGTTTTTT
V gene: TRBV20-1; D gene: TRBD1; J gene: TRBJ2-7; clone size: many; CDR3 protein: CSARVQGALRDEQYF; CDR3 DNA: TGCAGTGCTAGAGTACAGGGGGCGCTTAGAGACGAGCAGTACTTC
V gene: TRBV30; D gene: TRBD2; J gene: TRBJ2-3; clone size: NA; CDR3 protein: CAWSWGLAGGPDTQYF; CDR3 DNA: TGTGCCTGGAGTTGGGGACTAGCGGGAGGCCCCGATACGCAGTATTTT
V gene: TRBV29-1; D gene: NA; J gene: TRBJ1-1; clone size: NA; CDR3 protein: CSVGRGGAPTTEAFF; CDR3 DNA: TGCAGCGTTGGTCGGGGAGGAGCGCCGACCACTGAAGCTTTCTTT
V gene: TRBV12-3/TRBV12-4; D gene: NA; J gene: TRBJ1-2; clone size: NA; CDR3 protein: CASSQVVGHYGYTF; CDR3 DNA: TGTGCCAGCAGCCAAGTGGTGGGGCACTATGGCTACACCTTC
V gene: TRBV7-2; D gene: NA; J gene: TRBJ1-6; clone size: many; CDR3 protein: CASTPIRFSYNSPLHF; CDR3 DNA: TGTGCCAGCACCCCTATCAGGTTCTCCTATAATTCACCCCTCCACTTT
V gene: TRBV5-1; D gene: NA; J gene: TRBJ2-3; clone size: NA; CDR3 protein: CASSLAVQVGTDTQYF; CDR3 DNA: TGCGCCAGCAGCTTGGCCGTCCAGGTAGGGACAGATACGCAGTATTTT
V gene: TRBV18; D gene: TRBD1; J gene: TRBJ1-2; clone size: few; CDR3 protein: CASSPSLAGGDYGYTF; CDR3 DNA: TGTGCCAGCTCACCCTCCCTGGCAGGGGGGGACTATGGCTACACCTTC
V gene: TRBV18; D gene: TRBD2; J gene: TRBJ2-7; clone size: NA; CDR3 protein: CASSPGTTGNEQYF; CDR3 DNA: TGTGCCAGCTCACCTGGGACTACCGGGAACGAGCAGTACTTC
V gene: TRBV7-9; D gene: TRBD2; J gene: TRBJ2-3; clone size: many; CDR3 protein: CASSSTGTTTSTDTQYF; CDR3 DNA: TGTGCCAGCAGCTCCACCGGGACTACCACTAGCACAGATACGCAGTATTTT
V gene: TRBV24-1; D gene: NA; J gene: TRBJ2-3; clone size: NA; CDR3 protein: CATRPRGSADTQYF; CDR3 DNA: TGTGCCACCAGGCCAAGGGGGAGCGCAGATACGCAGTATTTT
V gene: TRBV5-1; D gene: NA; J gene: TRBJ1-1; clone size: few; CDR3 protein: CASSTNLGLAFF; CDR3 DNA: TGCGCCAGCAGCACTAACCTCGGACTTGCTTTCTTT
V gene: TRBV6-5; D gene: NA; J gene: TRBJ1-1; clone size: NA; CDR3 protein: CASSYSGAGNTEAFF; CDR3 DNA: TGTGCCAGCAGTTACTCGGGGGCGGGGAACACTGAAGCTTTCTTT
V gene: TRBV15; D gene: NA; J gene: TRBJ2-2; clone size: few; CDR3 protein: CATSKDSSWGELFF; CDR3 DNA: TGTGCCACCAGCAAGGACAGTTCATGGGGGGAGCTGTTTTTT
V gene: TRBV20-1; D gene: NA; J gene: TRBJ1-2; clone size: NA; CDR3 protein: CSASDGYGYTF; CDR3 DNA: TGCAGTGCCTCGGACGGGTATGGCTACACCTTC
V gene: TRBV7-6; D gene: NA; J gene: TRBJ2-3; clone size: once; CDR3 protein: CASSLARRSLSADTQYF; CDR3 DNA: TGTGCCAGCAGCTTAGCGCGCCGGAGCCTGAGTGCAGATACGCAGTATTTT
V gene: TRBV10-3; D gene: TRBD2; J gene: TRBJ2-7; clone size: few; CDR3 protein: CATRTSGIDEQYF; CDR3 DNA: TGTGCCACCAGGACTAGCGGGATCGACGAGCAGTACTTC
V gene: TRBV3-1; D gene: TRBD1; J gene: TRBJ2-7; clone size: NA; CDR3 protein: CASSQVDRGAYEQYF; CDR3 DNA: TGTGCCAGCAGCCAAGTCGACAGGGGAGCCTACGAGCAGTACTTC
V gene: TRBV24-1; D gene: NA; J gene: TRBJ2-3; clone size: NA; CDR3 protein: CATSDLRSTDTQYF; CDR3 DNA: TGTGCCACCAGTGATTTGCGGTCGACAGATACGCAGTATTTT
V gene: TRBV5-1; D gene: TRBD2; J gene: TRBJ2-3; clone size: NA; CDR3 protein: CASSLQGLASDTQYF; CDR3 DNA: TGCGCCAGCAGCTTGCAGGGACTAGCTTCAGATACGCAGTATTTT
V gene: TRBV7-9; D gene: NA; J gene: TRBJ2-7; clone size: few; CDR3 protein: CASSLGDIKYYEQYF; CDR3 DNA: TGTGCCAGCAGCTTGGGGGATATTAAATACTACGAGCAGTACTTC
V gene: TRBV4-1; D gene: TRBD1; J gene: TRBJ1-1; clone size: NA; CDR3 protein: CASSPRGLTEAFF; CDR3 DNA: TGCGCCAGCAGCCCCAGGGGGCTGACTGAAGCTTTCTTT
V gene: TRBV6-5; D gene: NA; J gene: TRBJ2-2; clone size: few; CDR3 protein: CASSIFQGNTGELFF; CDR3 DNA: TGTGCCAGCAGTATTTTCCAGGGGAACACCGGGGAGCTGTTTTTT